The 27 T cell receptor beta chains reported below all come from one sample, sequenced in a study of OX40 agonist ivuxolimab in advanced cancers. Assay used: immunoSEQ multiplex PCR; TCRdb lists only in-frame clones, some missing. The repertoire holds about 50,000 clones, with approximately 80% as singletons. The source was CD4+ or CD8+ T cells sorted from blood, collected in a trial of the OX40 agonist ivuxolimab. The receptors come from an adult with an advanced solid tumor such as melanoma, head and neck, liver or kidney cancer.

This chain connects TRBV5-4 to TRBJ1-2; a weak D match, TRBD1 (5 bases). The germline CDR1 and CDR2 sequences are SGHNT and YYREEE (reference sequence). V gave up 3 bases and J gave up 7 bases, with 10 bases separating them. There are 12 residues in the CDR3. The CDR3 DNA reads TGTGCCAGCAGCTCCACAGGACTTGGCTACACCTTC. Its translation is CASSSTGLGYTF.

V usage is TRBV5-1 and J usage is TRBJ1-1, with D possibly matching TRBD1 (5 bases). Trimming left V 0 bases short and J 0 bases short, with 9 bases between. The CDR3 runs 15 residues. Germline CDR1 SGHRS, CDR2 YFSETQ. CDR3 loop: CASSLEAGLNTEAFF. CDR3 DNA: TGCGCCAGCAGCTTGGAGGCAGGGCTGAACACTGAAGCTTTCTTT.

The genes are TRBV23-1 and TRBJ1-4; tentatively, D is TRBD1 (5 bases). TRBV23-1 is annotated as an ORF whose role is uncertain. The V gene lost 10 bases and the J gene lost 7 bases, with 25 bases spanning the gap. CDR3 length equals 16 residues. The CDR3 sequence is CANPQGSVQEGEKLFF. The CDR3 DNA follows: TGCGCCAACCCCCAAGGCTCCGTACAGGAAGGTGAAAAACTGTTTTTT.

This chain connects TRBV5-1 to TRBJ1-5; 7 bases line up with TRBD1. The ends lost 0 bases at V and 7 bases at J; junction bases unmatched: 7. The CDR3 covers 15 residues. Germline V lookup: CDR1 SGHRS, CDR2 YFSETQ. For the CDR3, the DNA is TGCGCCAGCAGCTTGGAAGGGGGCAAAAACCAGCCCCAGCATTTT. Translation: CASSLEGGKNQPQHF.

This chain joins TRBV5-1 and TRBJ2-1, with 13 bases matching TRBD2. CDR1 SGHRS and CDR2 YFSETQ come from the germline V gene. V was pared by 3 bases and J by 7 bases, with 7 bases of the junction left unmatched. This CDR3 is built from 16 residues. The CDR3 DNA follows: TGCGCCAGCAGCTCACTAGCGGGAGGGCCAAGGAATGAGCAGTTCTTC. Its protein product is CASSSLAGGPRNEQFF.

This chain connects TRBV2 to TRBJ2-7; 9 nucleotides agree with TRBD2. Trimming took 5 bases from V and 6 from J; bases not matched to a gene: 2. Per the germline V gene, CDR1 is SNHLY and CDR2 is FYNNEI. The CDR3 contains 12 residues. This CDR3 reads CASSYSGSEQYF. Here the CDR3 DNA reads TGTGCCAGCAGTTATAGCGGGAGCGAGCAGTACTTC. Supplemented by reference TRBV2 and TRBJ2-7, the full variable domain reads EPEVTQTPSHQVTQMGQEVILRCVPISNHLYFYWYRQILGQKVEFLVSFYNNEISEKSEIFDDQFSVERPDGSNFTLKIRSTKLEDSAMYFCASSYSGSEQYFGPGTRLTVT.

The rearrangement joins TRBV28 to TRBJ2-7, with 9 bases lining up with TRBD1. After removal of 4 bases from V and 0 bases from J, the junction contained 4 bases not matched to a gene. The germline gives CDR1 MDHEN, CDR2 SYDVKM. The CDR3 has 15 residues. CDR3 nucleotide sequence: TGTGCCAGCAGTTACCGACAGGGGGGCTCCTACGAGCAGTACTTC. This gives the protein CASSYRQGGSYEQYF.

The chain recombines TRBV7-9 with TRBJ2-4; D could derive from TRBD1 or TRBD2 (5 bases each). Trimming removed 3 bases from V and 1 base from J, with 7 bases in between. Looked up from germline, CDR1 is SEHNR and CDR2 is FQNEAQ (reference sequence). This CDR3 region has 14 residues. The CDR3 DNA sequence: TGTGCCAGCAGCTTTTGGGGGGCCAAAAACATTCAGTACTTC. Translation gives CASSFWGAKNIQYF.

V gene TRBV6-5 combines with J gene TRBJ2-7; D call uncertain. Germline CDR1 reads MNHEY; CDR2 reads SVGAGI. Deletions cut 7 bases from V and 0 bases from J, with 10 bases between. This CDR3 is 13 amino acids long. For the CDR3, the DNA is TGTGCCAGCACAAAGGGAATCTCCTACGAGCAGTACTTC. Its protein is CASTKGISYEQYF.

This chain connects TRBV5-1 to TRBJ2-1; 15 bases fit TRBD2. CDR3 length equals 16 residues. The J segment lost 9 bases and the V segment lost 4 bases, leaving 8 bases of the junction unmatched. CDR1 and CDR2 (germline): SGHRS, YFSETQ. The CDR3 nucleotides are TGCGCCAGCAGCCCGGGAGGGACTAGCGGGAGGATTGAGCAGTTCTTC. This translates into CASSPGGTSGRIEQFF.

The chain has TRBV29-1 and TRBJ1-5; D possibly corresponds to TRBD1 (5 bases). Germline V lookup: CDR1 SQVTM, CDR2 ANQGSEA. The CDR3 is made up of 12 amino acids. With 4 bases removed from V and 5 bases from J, the gap between germline ends came to 9 bases. Written as DNA, the CDR3 is TGCAGCGTTGGGCGGGGGGATCAGCCCCAGCATTTT. Amino acid sequence: CSVGRGDQPQHF. Full variable domain (rest looked up from reference TRBV29-1 and TRBJ1-5): SAVISQKPSRDICQRGTSLTIQCQVDSQVTMMFWYRQQPGQSLTLIATANQGSEATYESGFVIDKFPISRPNLTFSTLTVSNMSPEDSSIYLCSVGRGDQPQHFGDGTRLSIL.

The chain is built from TRBV10-3 and TRBJ2-1; 7 bases are shared with TRBD2. The germline V gene encodes CDR1 ENHRY and CDR2 SYGVKD. V shed 3 bases and J 7 bases; nucleotides not matched to a gene: 9. The CDR3 totals 15 residues. CDR3 in amino acids: CAISEGKRGWNEQFF. The CDR3 nucleotides read TGTGCCATCAGTGAAGGGAAGCGGGGTTGGAATGAGCAGTTCTTC.

The chain joins TRBV7-2 to TRBJ1-6; maybe TRBD1 (5 bases). Germline CDR1 reads SGHTA; CDR2 reads FQGNSA. The CDR3 extends over 18 amino acids. Trimming pared 4 bases from V and 9 bases from J, leaving 25 bases between. The CDR3 region is CASSSPRGLGTFGSPLHF. The CDR3 nucleotides are TGTGCCAGCAGCTCACCCCGGGGCTTGGGGACGTTTGGTTCACCCCTCCACTTT.

Ten or more counts support this clone. The chain has TRBV27 and TRBJ1-5; no reliable D call. Germline CDR1 is MNHEY and CDR2 is SMNVEV (reference sequence). The V and J ends lost 4 bases and 3 bases respectively, with 16 bases between them. The CDR3 covers 16 residues. CDR3 residues: CASSSLGGSSNQPQHF. The CDR3 DNA sequence: TGTGCCAGCAGTTCATTAGGCGGCAGCTCCAATCAGCCCCAGCATTTT.

This sequence joins TRBV11-2 and TRBJ2-7, with a tentative D call TRBD2 (6 bases). Germline V gives CDR1 SGHAT, CDR2 FQNNGV. Trimming pared 1 base from V and 3 bases from J, leaving 13 bases between. CDR3 size: 15 residues. CDR3 amino acids: CASSLASGGDYEQYF. The CDR3 region has the DNA TGTGCCAGCAGCTTAGCCAGCGGAGGGGACTACGAGCAGTACTTC.

This rearrangement joins TRBV6-6 to TRBJ2-2, with D uncertain. CDR3 length: 15 residues. CDR1 and CDR2 from the germline V gene are MNHNY and SVGAGI (reference sequence). V lost 3 bases, J lost 2 bases, and 10 bases lay in between. In DNA, the CDR3 is TGTGCCAGCAGTTATCAGGTCCACAACACCGGGGAGCTGTTTTTT. Its protein product is CASSYQVHNTGELFF.

The rearrangement links TRBV6-1 to TRBJ2-5; the match to TRBD2 covers 8 bases. Germline V CDR1 and CDR2: MNHNS, SASEGT. This CDR3 is 14 amino acids long. The junction had 10 bases not matched to a gene; V was cut back by 6 bases and J by 7 bases. CDR3 in DNA: TGTGCCAGCAGATCGGGAGGGACTTGGGGGACCCAGTACTTC. Residues: CASRSGGTWGTQYF.

This chain connects TRBV7-3 to TRBJ1-1; weak D call: TRBD1 (5 bases). With 1 base removed from V and 6 bases from J, the gap between germline ends came to 12 bases. The length of the CDR3 is 14 residues. CDR1 and CDR2 from the germline V gene are SGHTA and FQGTGA. CDR3 bases: TGTGCCAGCAGCTTAATTGGGGGGAGCTCTGAAGCTTTCTTT. Its translation: CASSLIGGSSEAFF.

This chain joins TRBV6-1 and TRBJ1-1, with D unclear. The CDR3 sequence is 13 residues long. Germline CDR1 and CDR2: MNHNS and SASEGT. V dropped 7 bases and J dropped 1 base, with 10 bases sitting between them. CDR3 loop: CASKRRANTEAFF. CDR3 in DNA: TGTGCCAGCAAGAGACGGGCGAACACTGAAGCTTTCTTT.

The chain combines TRBV19 with TRBJ2-4; no reliable D call. CDR3 size: 17 residues. Germline-derived CDR1 and CDR2 are LNHDA and SQIVND (reference sequence). The germline V and J ends were trimmed by 0 bases and 6 bases, with 18 bases remaining between them. Here the CDR3 reads CASSIDRASSQTNIQYF. The CDR3 nucleotides read TGTGCCAGTAGTATAGATCGGGCCTCTTCCCAAACAAACATTCAGTACTTC.

The V and J genes are TRBV7-9 and TRBJ2-6, with D possibly TRBD1 on 6 matching bases. The germline V gene has CDR1 SEHNR and CDR2 FQNEAQ (reference sequence). V was trimmed by 5 bases and J by 4 bases, leaving 18 bases between them. This CDR3 is 17 amino acids long. The CDR3 spells CASSAPTGPIGANVLTF. DNA of the CDR3: TGTGCCAGCAGCGCGCCGACAGGTCCCATAGGGGCCAACGTCCTGACTTTC.

This clone is classed as medium-sized. The rearrangement joins TRBV4-2 to TRBJ1-1, with 7 bases identical to TRBD1. The germline V gene encodes CDR1 LGHNA and CDR2 YNFKEQ. The CDR3 runs to 13 residues. With 3 bases clipped from V and 14 bases from J, the junction kept 12 bases outside the gene matches. CDR3 in amino acids: CASSHPGSGQVFF. The CDR3 DNA sequence: TGTGCCAGCAGCCACCCTGGGAGTGGACAGGTGTTCTTT.

V usage is TRBV19 and J usage is TRBJ1-2, with D hard to call. The germline gives CDR1 LNHDA, CDR2 SQIVND (reference sequence). The CDR3 length is 12 residues. Trimming shortened V by 5 bases and J by 3 bases, and 7 bases separated the two germline ends. CDR3 nucleotide sequence: TGTGCCAGTAGTCCCGACCACTATGGCTACACCTTC. This gives the protein CASSPDHYGYTF.

This clone was recorded a few times. This chain connects TRBV19 to TRBJ1-3, with 8 bases fitting TRBD1. Germline V lookup: CDR1 LNHDA, CDR2 SQIVND (reference sequence). J was trimmed by 1 base and V by 5 bases; bases with no gene match: 13. The CDR3 is 18 amino acids. The chain's CDR3 is CASSHRDRSPFSGNTIYF. The DNA of the CDR3 is TGTGCCAGTAGTCACCGGGACAGGAGTCCCTTTTCTGGAAACACCATATATTTT.

The chain has TRBV27 and TRBJ2-7; 10 bases are a match to TRBD2. The CDR3 has 16 amino acids. Germline CDR1 is MNHEY and CDR2 is SMNVEV (reference sequence). Trimming took 4 bases from V and 6 from J; bases not matched to a gene: 12. CDR3 nucleotides: TGTGCCAGCAGTTCCCAATTACTAGCGGGGTTGGGCGAGCAGTACTTC. Its protein is CASSSQLLAGLGEQYF.

The V gene is TRBV7-8, the J gene TRBJ2-5, with D possibly called TRBD1 or TRBD2 (6 bases each). V shed 1 base and J shed 3 bases, with 15 bases lying between them. CDR1 SGHVS and CDR2 FQNEAQ come from the germline V gene. CDR3 length: 16 amino acids. CDR3 loop: CASSLGGLAGKETQYF. In nucleotides, the CDR3 is TGTGCCAGCAGCTTAGGGGGGCTCGCGGGGAAAGAGACCCAGTACTTC.

This clone was seen more than once but under ten times. This sequence joins TRBV5-1 and TRBJ1-2, with TRBD1 matching over 8 bases. Germline V gene data show CDR1 as SGHRS and CDR2 as YFSETQ. V lost 4 bases, J lost 4 bases, and 9 bases stayed unmatched. The CDR3 has 15 amino acids. The CDR3 nucleotides read TGCGCCAGCAGCCCCGGACAGGGCAATACCTATGGCTACACCTTC. It yields the protein CASSPGQGNTYGYTF. Together with reference TRBV5-1 and TRBJ1-2, the CDR3 gives the full variable domain: KAGVTQTPRYLIKTRGQQVTLSCSPISGHRSVSWYQQTPGQGLQFLFEYFSETQRNKGNFPGRFSGRQFSNSRSEMNVSTLELGDSALYLCASSPGQGNTYGYTFGSGTRLTVV.